Below are 6 T cell receptor beta chains sequenced from a single sample in a study of vaccination and CD4 T cells after COVID-19. The sample's treatment: roughly ten-day PBMC culture with coronavirus spike peptide pools or control peptides (ViraFEST assay). Antigens for these TCRs are unknown. Sequencing of DNA taken from cultured CD4+ T cells relied on the Oncomine TCR Beta short-read assay. TCRdb used MiXCR to reprocess the PCR reads, holding one entry per CDR3 protein. The sample carries around 15,000 distinct CDR3 sequences, more than 35% recorded once. The sample consisted of CD4+ T cells from blood, cultured in vitro, taken before SARS-CoV-2 vaccination. The receptors were gathered from a human donor who had recovered from COVID-19.

The chain has TRBV29-1 and TRBJ2-5; perhaps TRBD2 as D (6 bases). CDR1 SQVTM and CDR2 ANQGSEA come from the germline V gene. Trimming left V 7 bases short and J 1 base short, with 13 bases between. The CDR3 is made up of 13 amino acids. In DNA form, the CDR3 reads TGCAGCGCTCCGGGACTCTTCCAAGAGACCCAGTACTTC. It codes for CSAPGLFQETQYF. The variable domain in full, completed from reference TRBV29-1 and TRBJ2-5, reads SAVISQKPSRDICQRGTSLTIQCQVDSQVTMMFWYRQQPGQSLTLIATANQGSEATYESGFVIDKFPISRPNLTFSTLTVSNMSPEDSSIYLCSAPGLFQETQYFGPGTRLLVL.

The rearrangement joins TRBV10-3 to TRBJ1-3; D is unresolved. The V and J ends lost 1 base and 8 bases respectively, with 12 bases between them. CDR1 is ENHRY, CDR2 SYGVKD, per germline. The CDR3 loop spans 14 amino acids. CDR3 loop: CAISEFHDTDTIYF. For the CDR3, the DNA is TGTGCCATCAGTGAGTTCCATGACACAGACACCATATATTTT.

This clonotype was found a few times. As DNA, the CDR3 is TGTGCCAGCAGTTCCCCCTATAGCGTCGAGCAGTACTTC. Amino acids: CASSSPYSVEQYF. The V and J genes are TRBV6-5 and TRBJ2-7, with a weak D call TRBD2 (5 bases). This CDR3 spans 13 amino acids. From germline, CDR1 is MNHEY and CDR2 SVGAGI. Trimming cost V 4 bases and J 6 bases, with 13 bases left between them.

This clonotype was detected a few times. The gene calls are TRBV6-1 and TRBJ2-2; weak D call: TRBD1 (6 bases). CDR3 length: 14 amino acids. CDR1 and CDR2 (germline): MNHNS, SASEGT. V lost 6 bases, J lost 9 bases, and 17 bases lay in between. CDR3 sequence: CASRAQGSPRELFF. The CDR3 DNA reads TGTGCCAGCAGGGCACAGGGCTCGCCCCGGGAGCTGTTTTTT.

This clonotype counts as medium-sized. The chain uses TRBV20-1 and TRBJ1-4, with D hard to call. CDR3 length equals 12 residues. V lost 3 bases, J lost 7 bases, and 9 bases lay in between. Germline-derived CDR1 and CDR2 are DFQATT and SNEGSKA (reference sequence). The CDR3 loop is CSARNIGEKLFF. CDR3 nucleotides: TGCAGTGCTAGGAACATAGGTGAAAAACTGTTTTTT.

This clonotype was seen a few times. This chain uses TRBV25-1 with TRBJ1-3; TRBD1 agrees at 10 bases. The CDR3 has 15 amino acids. Per the germline V gene, CDR1 is MGHDK and CDR2 is SYGVNS. V lost 4 bases to trimming and J lost 0 bases; unmatched junction nucleotides: 0. Here the CDR3 DNA reads TGTGCCAGCAGTGGACAGGGGGCCTCTGGAAACACCATATATTTT. Its translation: CASSGQGASGNTIYF. Looking up the rest from reference TRBV25-1 and TRBJ1-3 gives the full variable domain: EADIYQTPRYLVIGTGKKITLECSQTMGHDKMYWYQQDPGMELHLIHYSYGVNSTEKGDLSSESTVSRIRTEHFPLTLESARPSHTSQYLCASSGQGASGNTIYFGEGSWLTVV.